Each of the 6 T cell receptor beta chains below was sequenced from the same sample in a study of blood T cell repertoires in COVID-19. The repertoire was sequenced with immunoSEQ multiplex PCR; TCRdb's copy has only in-frame clones and lacks some. There are some 330,000 clones in the sample; 70% to 90% occur only once, and roughly 1.9% lies in the top ten. The sequenced sample consisted of PBMCs or T cells enriched from blood (not recorded which). These receptors came from a man aged 35-49 years in a cohort exposed to, infected with or recovered from COVID-19 (not recorded which).

This clone was detected once. V gene TRBV10-2 combines with J gene TRBJ2-1; maybe TRBD2 (6 bases). V lost 7 bases and J lost 4, with 14 bases in between. The CDR3 has 14 residues. Germline V gene lookup returns CDR1 WSHSY and CDR2 SAAADI. The CDR3 region is CASTGSAGYNEQFF. CDR3 sequence (DNA): TGCGCCAGCACCGGAAGTGCGGGATACAATGAGCAGTTCTTC.

This chain joins TRBV5-1 and TRBJ2-5, with 7 bases that match TRBD2. Germline V CDR1 and CDR2: SGHRS, YFSETQ. V dropped 0 bases and J dropped 3; count of bases not matched to a gene: 8. This CDR3 has 16 amino acids. The CDR3 nucleotides are TGCGCCAGCAGCTTGGCGGCCGGGAGGTCTGAAGAGACCCAGTACTTC. Translation gives CASSLAAGRSEETQYF.

V gene TRBV7-9 combines with J gene TRBJ2-5; perhaps TRBD2 as D (6 bases). The CDR3 extends over 15 amino acids. Germline CDR1 is SEHNR and CDR2 is FQNEAQ (reference sequence). The V end was cut by 6 bases, the J end by 4 bases, with 18 bases between. Written as DNA, the CDR3 is TGTGCCAGCAGTTCCGGGACTCCCCTAGCAGAGACCCAGTACTTC. This encodes CASSSGTPLAETQYF. The entire variable domain, with the rest obtained from reference TRBV7-9 and TRBJ2-5, is as follows: DTGVSQNPRHKITKRGQNVTFRCDPISEHNRLYWYRQTLGQGPEFLTYFQNEAQLEKSRLLSDRFSAERPKGSFSTLEIQRTEQGDSAMYLCASSSGTPLAETQYFGPGTRLLVL.

The chain recombines TRBV28 with TRBJ2-7; D gene uncertain. From germline, CDR1 is MDHEN and CDR2 SYDVKM. Trimming stripped 8 bases from V and 3 bases from J, with 20 bases between. The CDR3 has 15 amino acids. CDR3 bases: TGTGCCAGCGCTACTCCACGTGAATCTCTCTACGAGCAGTACTTC. It specifies CASATPRESLYEQYF.

A word on this clone: Other DNA sequences within the sample encode an identical CDR3. The chain joins TRBV7-2 to TRBJ1-1; D is perhaps TRBD1 (5 bases). This CDR3 contains 13 residues. V gave up 5 bases and J gave up 3 bases, with 10 bases separating them. Per germline, CDR1 SGHTA and CDR2 FQGNSA. The CDR3 DNA follows: TGTGCCAGCAGCCGCAGGGTGGACACTGAAGCTTTCTTT. This translates into CASSRRVDTEAFF.

This clone was counted once. V is TRBV7-2 and J is TRBJ1-1; D is unresolved. Trimming cost V 5 bases and J 0 bases, with 13 bases left between them. Germline assignment: CDR1 SGHTA and CDR2 FQGNSA. The CDR3 consists of 15 residues. The CDR3, as DNA: TGTGCCAGCAGCATCAACGGCGGAGTGAACACTGAAGCTTTCTTT. Protein sequence: CASSINGGVNTEAFF.